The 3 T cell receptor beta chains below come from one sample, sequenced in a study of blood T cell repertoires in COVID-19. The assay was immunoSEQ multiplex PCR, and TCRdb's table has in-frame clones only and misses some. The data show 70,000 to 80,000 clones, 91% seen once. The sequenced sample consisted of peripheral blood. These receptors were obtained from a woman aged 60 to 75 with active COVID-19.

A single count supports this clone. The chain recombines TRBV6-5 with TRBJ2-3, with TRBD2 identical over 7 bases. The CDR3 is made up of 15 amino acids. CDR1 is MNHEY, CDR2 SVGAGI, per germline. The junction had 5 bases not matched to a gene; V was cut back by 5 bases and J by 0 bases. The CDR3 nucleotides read TGTGCCAGCAGTCGTAGCGGGTCTAGCACAGATACGCAGTATTTT. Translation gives CASSRSGSSTDTQYF.

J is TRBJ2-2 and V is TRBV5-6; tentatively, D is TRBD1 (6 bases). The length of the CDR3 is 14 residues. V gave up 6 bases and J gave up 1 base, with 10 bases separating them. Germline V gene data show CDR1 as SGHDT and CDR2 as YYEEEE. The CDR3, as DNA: TGTGCCAGCAATGGACAGATGAACACCGGGGAGCTGTTTTTT. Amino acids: CASNGQMNTGELFF.

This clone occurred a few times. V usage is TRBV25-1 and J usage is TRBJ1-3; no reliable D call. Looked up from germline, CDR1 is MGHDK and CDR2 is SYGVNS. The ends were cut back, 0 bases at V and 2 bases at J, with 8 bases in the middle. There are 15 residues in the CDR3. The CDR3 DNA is TGTGCCAGCAGTGAATACCGAGGCACTGGAAACACCATATATTTT. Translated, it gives CASSEYRGTGNTIYF.